This T cell receptor (beta chain) was identified in a study of T cells in Graves' hyperthyroidism and ophthalmopathy (dated by TCRdb to the late 2010s). Concerning the study at large: Peripheral blood was sampled at the time of initial diagnosis, prior to any treatment. To identify TCR V-J signatures that set the groups apart, the researchers used a discovery cohort of 95 to 100 patients, made up of roughly 45 with Graves' ophthalmopathy and 57 with stable Graves' hyperthyroidism. The approximately 98 discovery patients were randomly divided into training and test sets at a 7:3 ratio. After blood sampling, hyperthyroidism patients were treated with methimazole at a starting dose of 30 mg daily, and ophthalmopathy patients were treated with high-dose intravenous methylprednisolone. In addition, the study compared T-cell repertoires in thyroid tissue and in blood from about 6 Graves' hyperthyroidism patients. TCR Vbeta CDR3 sequencing of fewer than 150 peripheral blood samples (over 40 ophthalmopathy, 75 hyperthyroidism and roughly 17 progressor patients) is reported in the paper. Prospective prediction of ophthalmopathy was tested in an independent validation cohort of 18 to 20 hyperthyroidism patients and 17 patients who later progressed to ophthalmopathy. Study-wide findings and limitations: In validation, the model predicted progression to ophthalmopathy with approximately 69% sensitivity and approximately 74% specificity, a median of approximately 6.7 months before onset. A model built on a 13 V-J signature distinguished ophthalmopathy from stable hyperthyroidism, reaching roughly 88% sensitivity and around 81% specificity in cross-validation and 80%/75% in testing. Sample size was not statistically predetermined, and investigators were not blinded to group allocation. Most expanded thyroid clonotypes (frequency above 0.001) were also detected in blood, suggesting blood repertoires may reflect thyroid immune responses.

Amplification of TCR beta CDR3 regions was carried out from RNA transcripts. For the first round of RT-PCR on the TCR CDR3, the HTBI primer set was used together with the Qiagen OneStep RT-PCR kit. A second multiplex PCR round built the libraries, followed by size selection and purification. Libraries were sequenced paired-end with 100 bp reads on an Illumina HiSeq2000. Under the source paper's analysis protocol: SOAPnuke was used to process the raw data, with reads discarded if the reads contained adapters or uncalled bases, had a mean Phred below 15, or lacked an exact constant-primer or identifier match. COPE v1.2.5 was used to merge high-quality paired reads, and clonotypes were defined as unique nucleotide sequences. MiTCR v1.1 was used to align the clonotypes against IMGT TRBV, TRBD and TRBJ reference segments. The analysis was restricted to V-J combinations with a frequency above 0.0001, which together covered over 99% of the repertoires. A TCS score was defined as the ratio between F50 (clonal expansion) and ExV (chaos), using BLOSUM62-based TCRdist between CDR3 peptides within each V-J. Welch's t-statistics and random forest reduced 450 to 600 V-J features to 13, which were used in a naive Bayes classifier (R e1071). TCRdb took the public reads, trimmed them with fastp at Q25, ran MiXCR for clone calling and kept in-frame beta chains. Rows are combined by CDR3 protein, so each entry shows the most common genes and DNA. TCRdb, not the authors, supplied the V and J calls. The sample includes 300,000 to 400,000 distinct CDR3 sequences, with around a sixth observed a single time. The top ten clones comprise over 35% of the sample.

In regard to this clonotype: Its cognate antigen has yet to be identified. There are no base qualities to consult, and no much larger clone falls within one base.

Ophthalmopathy patients had moderately to severely active disease, with a Clinical Activity Score of 3 or more, a NOSPECS grade of 4 or more, and a disease duration of less than 3 months. Exclusion was applied to patients with uncontrolled infections, other autoimmune diseases, pregnancy or lactation. Diagnoses relied on clinical symptoms, serum thyroxine and TRAb, thyroid ultrasound and orbital computed tomography. PBMCs were isolated from roughly 10 ml of fresh peripheral blood by Ficoll-Paque density gradient centrifugation. Total RNA was extracted with Trizol reagent, and quality was checked on an Agilent 2100 Bioanalyzer. The TCR was taken from a man aged 18-30 years with Graves' ophthalmopathy. Sequencing used blood.

The CDR3 corresponds to CASSTGGVGETQYF. The DNA is as follows: TGCGCCAGCAGTACAGGGGGGGTAGGAGAGACCCAGTACTTC. The V gene is TRBV5-1 and the J gene is TRBJ2-5, with TRBD1 perhaps the D gene, on 8 matching bases. The CDR3 contains 14 residues, cysteine and phenylalanine counted. Only the CDR3 DNA stays, 42 bases, in frame from base 1. V is reduced by 5 bases and J by 4 bases, leaving a spacing of 15 bases between them. As encoded in the germline V gene, CDR1 is SGHRS while CDR2 is YFSETQ.